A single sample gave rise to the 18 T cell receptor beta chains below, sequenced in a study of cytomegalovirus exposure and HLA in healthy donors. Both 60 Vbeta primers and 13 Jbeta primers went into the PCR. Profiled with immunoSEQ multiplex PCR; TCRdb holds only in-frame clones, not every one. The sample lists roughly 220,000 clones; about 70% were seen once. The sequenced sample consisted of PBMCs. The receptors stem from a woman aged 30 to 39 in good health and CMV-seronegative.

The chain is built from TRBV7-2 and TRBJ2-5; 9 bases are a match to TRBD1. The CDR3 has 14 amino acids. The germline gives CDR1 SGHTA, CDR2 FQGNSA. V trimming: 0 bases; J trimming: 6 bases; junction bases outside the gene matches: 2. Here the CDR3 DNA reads TGTGCCAGCAGCTTAGCAGGGACAGGGAAGACCCAGTACTTC. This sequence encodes CASSLAGTGKTQYF.

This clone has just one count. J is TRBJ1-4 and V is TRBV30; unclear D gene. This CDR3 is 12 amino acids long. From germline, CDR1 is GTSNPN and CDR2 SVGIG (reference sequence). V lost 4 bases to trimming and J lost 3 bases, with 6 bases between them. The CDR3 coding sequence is TGTGCCTGGATTCAGTCTAATGAAAAACTGTTTTTT. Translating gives CAWIQSNEKLFF.

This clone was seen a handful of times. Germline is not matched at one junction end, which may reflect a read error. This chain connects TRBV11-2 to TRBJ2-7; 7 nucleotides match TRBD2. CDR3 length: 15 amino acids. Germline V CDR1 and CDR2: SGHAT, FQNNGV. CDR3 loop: CASTCRAGLSYAQYF. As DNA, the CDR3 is TGTGCCAGCACCTGCAGAGCGGGACTCTCCTACGCGCAGTACTTC.

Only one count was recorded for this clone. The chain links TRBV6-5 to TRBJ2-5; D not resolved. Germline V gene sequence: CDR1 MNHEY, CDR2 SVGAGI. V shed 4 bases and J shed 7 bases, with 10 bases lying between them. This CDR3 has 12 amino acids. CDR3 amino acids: CASSSGSGTQYF. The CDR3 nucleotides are TGTGCCAGCAGTTCAGGATCCGGGACCCAGTACTTC.

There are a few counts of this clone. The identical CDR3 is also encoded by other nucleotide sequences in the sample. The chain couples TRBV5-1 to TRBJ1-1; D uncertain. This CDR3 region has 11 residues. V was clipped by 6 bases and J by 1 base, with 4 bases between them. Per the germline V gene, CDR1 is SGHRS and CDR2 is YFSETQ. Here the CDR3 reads CASTGNTEAFF. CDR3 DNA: TGCGCCAGCACAGGGAACACTGAAGCTTTCTTT.

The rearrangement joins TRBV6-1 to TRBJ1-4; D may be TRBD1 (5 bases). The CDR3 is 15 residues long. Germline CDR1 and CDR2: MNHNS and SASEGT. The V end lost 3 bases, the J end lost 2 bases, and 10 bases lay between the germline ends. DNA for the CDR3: TGTGCCAGCAGTGATAGGGGTTGGACTAATGAAAAACTGTTTTTT. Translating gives CASSDRGWTNEKLFF.

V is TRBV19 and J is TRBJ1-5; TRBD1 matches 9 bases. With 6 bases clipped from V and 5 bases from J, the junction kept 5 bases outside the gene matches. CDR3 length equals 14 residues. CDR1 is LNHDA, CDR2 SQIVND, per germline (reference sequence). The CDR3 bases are TGTGCCAGTAGAGGACAGGGGTTTTATCAGCCCCAGCATTTT. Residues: CASRGQGFYQPQHF.

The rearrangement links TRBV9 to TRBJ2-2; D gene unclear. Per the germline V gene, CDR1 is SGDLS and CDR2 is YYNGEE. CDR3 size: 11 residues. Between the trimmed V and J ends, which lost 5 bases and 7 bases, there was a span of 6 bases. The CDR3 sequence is CASRGGGELFF. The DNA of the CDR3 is TGTGCCAGCAGAGGCGGCGGGGAGCTGTTTTTT.

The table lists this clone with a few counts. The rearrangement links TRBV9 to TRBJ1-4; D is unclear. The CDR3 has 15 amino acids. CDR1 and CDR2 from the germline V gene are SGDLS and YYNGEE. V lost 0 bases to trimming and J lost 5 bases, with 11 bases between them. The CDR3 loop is CASSVGASGNEKLFF. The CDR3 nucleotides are TGTGCCAGCAGCGTAGGAGCCTCGGGGAATGAAAAACTGTTTTTT.

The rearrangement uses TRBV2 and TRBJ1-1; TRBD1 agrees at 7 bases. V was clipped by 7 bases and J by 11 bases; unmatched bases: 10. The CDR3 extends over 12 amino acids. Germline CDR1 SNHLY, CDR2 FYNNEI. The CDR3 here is CASIEQEGAAFF. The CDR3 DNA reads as TGTGCCAGCATAGAACAGGAGGGGGCGGCTTTCTTT. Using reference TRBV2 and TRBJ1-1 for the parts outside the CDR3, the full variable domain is EPEVTQTPSHQVTQMGQEVILRCVPISNHLYFYWYRQILGQKVEFLVSFYNNEISEKSEIFDDQFSVERPDGSNFTLKIRSTKLEDSAMYFCASIEQEGAAFFGQGTRLTVV.

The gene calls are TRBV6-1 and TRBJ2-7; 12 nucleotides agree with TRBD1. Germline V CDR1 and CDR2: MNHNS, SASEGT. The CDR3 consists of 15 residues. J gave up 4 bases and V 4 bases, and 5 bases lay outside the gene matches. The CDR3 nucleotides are TGTGCCAGCAGTGTAGGGACAGGGGGCGATTACGAGCAGTACTTC. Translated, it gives CASSVGTGGDYEQYF.

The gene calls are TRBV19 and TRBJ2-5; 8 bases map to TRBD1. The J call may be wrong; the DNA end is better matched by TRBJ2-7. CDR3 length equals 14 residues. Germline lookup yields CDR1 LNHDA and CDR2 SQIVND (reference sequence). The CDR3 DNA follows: TGTGCCAGTAGTATCCGGGACAGGCTCTACGAGCAGTACTTC. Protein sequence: CASSIRDRLYEQYF.

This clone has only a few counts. The CDR3, as DNA: TGTGCCAGTAGTATCGGAGACGAAGACCTTAATCAGCCCCAGCATTTT. Translated, it gives CASSIGDEDLNQPQHF. The V gene is TRBV19, the J gene TRBJ1-5; D is unclear. This CDR3 region has 16 residues. The germline V and J ends were trimmed by 3 bases and 4 bases, with 16 bases remaining between them. The germline gives CDR1 LNHDA, CDR2 SQIVND (reference sequence).

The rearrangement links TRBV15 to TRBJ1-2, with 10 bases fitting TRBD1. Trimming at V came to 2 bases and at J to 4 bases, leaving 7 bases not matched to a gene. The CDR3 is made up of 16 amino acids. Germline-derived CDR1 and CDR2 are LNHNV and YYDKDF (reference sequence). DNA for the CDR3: TGTGCCACCAGCAGATCCGGACAGGGGGAGGGCTATGGCTACACCTTC. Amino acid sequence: CATSRSGQGEGYGYTF.

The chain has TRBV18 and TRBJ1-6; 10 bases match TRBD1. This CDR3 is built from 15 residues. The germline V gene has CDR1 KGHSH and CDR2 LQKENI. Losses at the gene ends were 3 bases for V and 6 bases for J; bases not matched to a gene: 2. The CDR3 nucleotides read TGTGCCAGCTCACCGGGACAGGGGCCTAATTCACCCCTCCACTTT. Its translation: CASSPGQGPNSPLHF. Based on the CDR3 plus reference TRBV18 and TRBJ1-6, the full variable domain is NAGVMQNPRHLVRRRGQEARLRCSPMKGHSHVYWYRQLPEEGLKFMVYLQKENIIDESGMPKERFSAEFPKEGPSILRIQQVVRGDSAAYFCASSPGQGPNSPLHFGNGTRLTVT.

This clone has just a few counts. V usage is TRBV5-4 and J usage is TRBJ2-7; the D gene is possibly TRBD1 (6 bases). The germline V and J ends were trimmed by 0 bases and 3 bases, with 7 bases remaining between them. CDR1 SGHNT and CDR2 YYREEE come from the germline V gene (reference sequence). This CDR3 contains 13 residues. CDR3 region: CASSLDRDYEQYF. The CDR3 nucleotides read TGTGCCAGCAGCTTGGACAGGGACTACGAGCAGTACTTC.

The chain's CDR3 is CASRTSHPPGGTEAFF. In DNA, the CDR3 is TGTGCCAGCAGAACCTCACACCCTCCGGGTGGCACTGAAGCTTTCTTT. The chain is built from TRBV11-3 and TRBJ1-1; D is uncertain. Looked up from germline, CDR1 is SGHNT and CDR2 is YENEEA. The CDR3 has 16 residues. V lost 6 bases, J lost 4 bases, and 21 bases lay in between. Drawing the rest from reference TRBV11-3 and TRBJ1-1, the complete variable domain is EAGVVQSPRYKIIEKKQPVAFWCNPISGHNTLYWYLQNLGQGPELLIRYENEEAVDDSQLPKDRFSAERLKGVDSTLKIQPAELGDSAVYLCASRTSHPPGGTEAFFGQGTRLTVV.

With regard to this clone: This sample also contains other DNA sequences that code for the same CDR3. The CDR3 bases are TGTGCCAGCAGTCTACAGGGTGGCACTGAAGCTTTCTTT. It encodes CASSLQGGTEAFF. V is TRBV2 and J is TRBJ1-1; maybe TRBD1 (6 bases). This CDR3 has 13 residues. From germline, CDR1 is SNHLY and CDR2 FYNNEI. Trimming stripped 5 bases from V and 4 bases from J, with 11 bases between.